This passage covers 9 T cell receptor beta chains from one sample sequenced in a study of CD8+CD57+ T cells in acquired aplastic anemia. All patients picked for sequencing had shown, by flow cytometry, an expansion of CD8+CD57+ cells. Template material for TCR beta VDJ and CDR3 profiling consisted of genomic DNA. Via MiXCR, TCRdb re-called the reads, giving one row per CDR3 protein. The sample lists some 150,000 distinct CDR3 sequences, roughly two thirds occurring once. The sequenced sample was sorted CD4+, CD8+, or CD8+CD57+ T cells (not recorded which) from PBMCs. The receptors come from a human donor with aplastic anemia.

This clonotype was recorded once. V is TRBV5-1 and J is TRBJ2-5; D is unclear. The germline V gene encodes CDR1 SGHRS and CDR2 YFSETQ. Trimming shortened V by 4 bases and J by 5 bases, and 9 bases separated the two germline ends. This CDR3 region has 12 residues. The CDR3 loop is CASSRPTETQYF. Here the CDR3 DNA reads TGCGCCAGCAGCCGACCGACGGAGACCCAGTACTTC.

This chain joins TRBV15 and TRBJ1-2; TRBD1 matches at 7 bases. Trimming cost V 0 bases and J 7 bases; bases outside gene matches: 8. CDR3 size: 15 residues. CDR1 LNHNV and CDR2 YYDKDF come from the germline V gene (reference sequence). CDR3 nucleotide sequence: TGTGCCACCAGCAGAGACCCACAGGGGCAGGGTGGCTACACCTTC. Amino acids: CATSRDPQGQGGYTF.

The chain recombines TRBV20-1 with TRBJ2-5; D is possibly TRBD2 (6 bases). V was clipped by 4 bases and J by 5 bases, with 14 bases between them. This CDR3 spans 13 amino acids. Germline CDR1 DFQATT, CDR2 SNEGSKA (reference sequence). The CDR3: CSANPLARETQYF. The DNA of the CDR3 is TGCAGTGCTAACCCACTAGCTAGGGAGACCCAGTACTTC.

The CDR3 DNA follows: TGTGCCAGTACCCCGGGACTAGCATACGATACGCAGTATTTT. Protein sequence: CASTPGLAYDTQYF. The chain carries TRBV19 and TRBJ2-3, with 9 bases fitting TRBD2. The CDR3 is 14 residues long. The ends lost 7 bases at V and 6 bases at J; junction bases unmatched: 8. Per the germline V gene, CDR1 is LNHDA and CDR2 is SQIVND (reference sequence).

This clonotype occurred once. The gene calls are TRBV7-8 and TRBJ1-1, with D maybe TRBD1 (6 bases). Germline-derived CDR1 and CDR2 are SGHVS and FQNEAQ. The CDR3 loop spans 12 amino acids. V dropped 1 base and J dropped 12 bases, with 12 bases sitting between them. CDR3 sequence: CASSLDRVQTFF. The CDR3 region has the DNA TGTGCCAGCAGCTTAGACAGGGTTCAAACTTTCTTT.

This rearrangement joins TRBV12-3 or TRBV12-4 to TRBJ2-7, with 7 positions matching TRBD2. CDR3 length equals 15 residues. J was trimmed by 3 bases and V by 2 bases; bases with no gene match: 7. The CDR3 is CASSLMTSSSYEQYF. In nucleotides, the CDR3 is TGTGCCAGCAGTTTAATGACTAGCAGTAGCTACGAGCAGTACTTC.

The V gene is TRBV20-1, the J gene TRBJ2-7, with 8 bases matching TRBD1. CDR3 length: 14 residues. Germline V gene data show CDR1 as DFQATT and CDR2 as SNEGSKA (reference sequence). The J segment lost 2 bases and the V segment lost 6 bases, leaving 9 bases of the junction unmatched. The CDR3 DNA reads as TGCAGTGCCCTCCCGGGACAGGAACCCTACGAGCAGTACTTC. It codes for CSALPGQEPYEQYF.

The CDR3 here is CASSSPPGQHYTF. DNA for the CDR3: TGTGCCAGCAGCTCACCACCGGGACAGCACTACACCTTC. The rearrangement uses TRBV7-6 and TRBJ1-2; 7 nucleotides agree with TRBD1. V dropped 4 bases and J dropped 10; count of bases not matched to a gene: 9. There are 13 residues in the CDR3. CDR1 and CDR2 (germline): SGHVS, FNYEAQ. Looking up the rest from reference TRBV7-6 and TRBJ1-2 gives the full variable domain: GAGVSQSPRYKVTKRGQDVALRCDPISGHVSLYWYRQALGQGPEFLTYFNYEAQQDKSGLPNDRFSAERPEGSISTLTIQRTEQRDSAMYRCASSSPPGQHYTFGSGTRLTVV.

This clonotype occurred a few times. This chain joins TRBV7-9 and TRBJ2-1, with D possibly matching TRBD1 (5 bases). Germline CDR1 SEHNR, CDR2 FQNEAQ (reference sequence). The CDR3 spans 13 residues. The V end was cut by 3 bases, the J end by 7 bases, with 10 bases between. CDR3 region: CASSFRAGNEQFF. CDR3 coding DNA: TGTGCCAGCAGCTTTAGGGCAGGGAATGAGCAGTTCTTC. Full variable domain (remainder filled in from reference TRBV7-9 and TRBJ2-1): DTGVSQNPRHKITKRGQNVTFRCDPISEHNRLYWYRQTLGQGPEFLTYFQNEAQLEKSRLLSDRFSAERPKGSFSTLEIQRTEQGDSAMYLCASSFRAGNEQFFGPGTRLTVL.